These 23 T cell receptor beta chains were all obtained from the same sample, sequenced in a study of T-cell reconstitution after alpha-beta-depleted transplantation in children. The authors prepared the TCRbeta library with unique molecular identifiers. MiXCR, run by TCRdb on the PCR reads, gives a single entry per CDR3 protein. The repertoire has about 980,000 distinct CDR3 sequences, under 30% of them found once; the top ten carry over 25%. The material sequenced was PBMCs, mostly from graft donor cells, taken 360 days after TCRalphabeta/CD19-depleted stem cell transplant. The receptors were gathered from a boy under two years old who had a stem cell transplant for SCID, so the T cells may come from the graft donor.

This clonotype was seen only a few times. J is TRBJ1-1 and V is TRBV20-1, with TRBD1 matching 9 bases. The germline gives CDR1 DFQATT, CDR2 SNEGSKA (reference sequence). Germline trimming cut 2 bases from V and 7 bases from J; bases unmatched to any gene: 11. The CDR3 covers 15 residues. The CDR3 spells CSARLPWGQGREAFF. The CDR3 coding sequence is TGCAGTGCTAGATTACCCTGGGGACAGGGCCGTGAAGCTTTCTTT.

This rearrangement joins TRBV20-1 to TRBJ2-7, with TRBD2 matching 10 bases. The CDR3 runs to 14 residues. After removal of 2 bases from V and 4 bases from J, the junction contained 5 bases not matched to a gene. The V gene's germline CDR1 is DFQATT and CDR2 SNEGSKA (reference sequence). The CDR3: CSARLAGARYEQYF. Here the CDR3 DNA reads TGCAGTGCTAGACTAGCGGGGGCCAGATACGAGCAGTACTTC.

This clonotype was counted a single time. This chain links TRBV5-1 with TRBJ2-2; D ambiguous. CDR1 SGHRS and CDR2 YFSETQ come from the germline V gene. The V end lost 1 base, the J end lost 2 bases, and 15 bases lay between the germline ends. The CDR3 is made up of 17 amino acids. The CDR3 here is CASSLLAPTLNTGELFF. CDR3 sequence (DNA): TGCGCCAGCAGCTTGTTGGCTCCGACCCTTAACACCGGGGAGCTGTTTTTT.

The rearrangement links TRBV6-1 to TRBJ2-3; the D gene is possibly TRBD1 (6 bases). CDR3 length: 16 residues. V was trimmed by 6 bases and J by 2 bases, leaving 18 bases between them. CDR1 and CDR2 from the germline V gene are MNHNS and SASEGT. CDR3 DNA: TGTGCCAGCAGGACCGGGACACCTTCACCCACAGATACGCAGTATTTT. The encoded protein is CASRTGTPSPTDTQYF.

V is TRBV6-1 and J is TRBJ1-1, with 7 bases that match TRBD1. This CDR3 contains 15 residues. Trimming removed 6 bases from V and 5 bases from J; junction bases left unmatched: 12. Germline V lookup: CDR1 MNHNS, CDR2 SASEGT. CDR3 sequence reads: CASSRPYRGGTEAFF. The CDR3, as DNA: TGTGCCAGCAGCCGACCCTACAGGGGAGGAACTGAAGCTTTCTTT.

This clonotype was counted between two and nine times. The chain carries TRBV6-1 and TRBJ1-5; TRBD1 matches 7 bases. Germline CDR1 and CDR2: MNHNS and SASEGT. The CDR3 consists of 18 residues. Trimming cost V 6 bases and J 1 base; bases outside gene matches: 15. CDR3 DNA sequence: TGTGCCAGCAGCGCCGCGGCGGCAGGGGGAAGGAGCAATCAGCCCCAGCATTTT. This sequence encodes CASSAAAAGGRSNQPQHF.

The rearrangement joins TRBV3-1 to TRBJ2-5; 9 nucleotides line up with TRBD1. This CDR3 comprises 15 residues. V trimming: 2 bases; J trimming: 5 bases; junction bases outside the gene matches: 6. Looked up from germline, CDR1 is LGHDT and CDR2 is YNNKEL (reference sequence). The CDR3 nucleotides are TGTGCCAGCAGCCAAAACACAGGGGGCTGGGAGACCCAGTACTTC. Protein: CASSQNTGGWETQYF.

This clonotype was observed a few times. The chain recombines TRBV5-1 with TRBJ2-1; TRBD2 agrees at 8 bases. Germline lookup yields CDR1 SGHRS and CDR2 YFSETQ. V shed 4 bases and J 9 bases; nucleotides not matched to a gene: 12. CDR3 length: 15 residues. The CDR3 loop reads CASSRVSGGLAEQFF. The CDR3 DNA is TGCGCCAGCAGCCGTGTCAGCGGGGGATTGGCTGAGCAGTTCTTC.

This chain joins TRBV5-4 and TRBJ2-2; D is tentatively TRBD1 or TRBD2 (5 bases each). The germline V and J ends were trimmed by 3 bases and 5 bases, with 14 bases remaining between them. The CDR3 sequence is 15 residues long. Germline-derived CDR1 and CDR2 are SGHNT and YYREEE (reference sequence). The CDR3 DNA follows: TGTGCCAGCAGCTCACCAGGGCGCGGGACCGGGGAGCTGTTTTTT. Amino acids: CASSSPGRGTGELFF.

This clonotype was recorded a few times. The genes are TRBV12-5 and TRBJ2-1; D unclear. This CDR3 comprises 16 residues. Germline V gene sequence: CDR1 LGHNT, CDR2 FRNRAP. The V and J ends lost 3 bases and 2 bases respectively, with 14 bases between them. Written as DNA, the CDR3 is TGTGCTAGTGGTTTTAGGGTCAACCCACCCTACAATGAGCAGTTCTTC. This codes for CASGFRVNPPYNEQFF.

This clonotype came up a few times. The rearrangement links TRBV4-1 to TRBJ2-7, with D possibly TRBD2 on 6 matching bases. Looked up from germline, CDR1 is MGHRA and CDR2 is YSYEKL. V shed 3 bases and J shed 0 bases, with 15 bases lying between them. The CDR3 extends over 16 amino acids. In nucleotides, the CDR3 is TGCGCCAGCAGCCACCTGGGCGGGGTAAGCTCCTACGAGCAGTACTTC. It specifies CASSHLGGVSSYEQYF.

The chain recombines TRBV7-9 with TRBJ2-1; the D is unclear. The CDR3 extends over 14 amino acids. The V gene's germline CDR1 is SEHNR and CDR2 FQNEAQ (reference sequence). Trimming removed 4 bases from V and 3 bases from J, with 10 bases in between. The DNA of the CDR3 is TGTGCCAGCAGCTCCCCCTGGAACTACAATGAGCAGTTCTTC. Protein: CASSSPWNYNEQFF.

This chain links TRBV7-2 with TRBJ2-2; 13 bases map to TRBD2. J was trimmed by 6 bases and V by 5 bases; bases with no gene match: 6. Per germline, CDR1 SGHTA and CDR2 FQGNSA. The CDR3 has 16 residues. The CDR3 protein is CASSPGLAGRSGELFF. As DNA, the CDR3 is TGTGCCAGCAGCCCGGGACTAGCGGGGAGGTCCGGGGAGCTGTTTTTT.

The chain is built from TRBV20-1 and TRBJ2-3; either TRBD1 or TRBD2 may fit D (6 bases each). V shed 1 base and J shed 4 bases, with 18 bases lying between them. This CDR3 has 16 amino acids. Germline V lookup: CDR1 DFQATT, CDR2 SNEGSKA (reference sequence). CDR3 nucleotides: TGCAGTGCTAGAGCCGGGGGCAGTGCGTTTGCAGATACGCAGTATTTT. Its translation: CSARAGGSAFADTQYF.

This chain's CDR3 is CASSPRLVNTGELFF. The CDR3 DNA reads as TGTGCCAGCAGTCCGAGACTAGTGAACACCGGGGAGCTGTTTTTT. This rearrangement joins TRBV12-3 or TRBV12-4 to TRBJ2-2, with D tentatively TRBD2 (6 bases). The CDR3 has 15 residues. With 5 bases removed from V and 1 base from J, the gap between germline ends came to 11 bases.

J is TRBJ1-1 and V is TRBV29-1; the D gene is possibly TRBD1 (5 bases). The germline V gene encodes CDR1 SQVTM and CDR2 ANQGSEA. The CDR3 is 11 amino acids. V was pared by 6 bases and J by 10 bases, with 15 bases between. In nucleotides, the CDR3 is TGCAGCGTCGAGGGGACGGTAGGAGCTTTCTTT. The encoded protein is CSVEGTVGAFF.

The CDR3, as DNA: TGCGCCAGCAGTCCCCCTCCGGGACAGCGAAACACCGGGGAGCTGTTTTTT. This translates into CASSPPPGQRNTGELFF. This chain links TRBV5-1 with TRBJ2-2, with TRBD1 identical over 7 bases. The length of the CDR3 is 17 residues. Germline V gene lookup returns CDR1 SGHRS and CDR2 YFSETQ. V lost 5 bases to trimming and J lost 2 bases; unmatched junction nucleotides: 12.

The chain recombines TRBV28 with TRBJ2-7; 7 bases agree with TRBD2. CDR1 is MDHEN, CDR2 SYDVKM, per germline. The CDR3 contains 14 residues. The V and J ends lost 6 bases and 2 bases, in that order; junction bases with no gene match: 7. The CDR3 spells CASSSGGGPYEQYF. CDR3 nucleotide sequence: TGTGCCAGCAGCTCCGGCGGGGGACCCTACGAGCAGTACTTC. The whole variable domain, filled in from reference TRBV28 and TRBJ2-7, reads DVKVTQSSRYLVKRTGEKVFLECVQDMDHENMFWYRQDPGLGLRLIYFSYDVKMKEKGDIPEGYSVSREKKERFSLILESASTNQTSMYLCASSSGGGPYEQYFGPGTRLTVT.

The CDR3 reads CASSPSIPVGTQYF. For the CDR3, the DNA is TGCGCCAGCAGCCCCTCTATTCCGGTCGGGACCCAGTACTTC. The chain combines TRBV4-3 with TRBJ2-5; D is ambiguous. The CDR3 contains 14 residues. The V end was cut by 4 bases, the J end by 7 bases, with 16 bases between. Germline CDR1 reads LGHNA; CDR2 reads YSLEER.

V gene TRBV29-1 combines with J gene TRBJ2-7, with D unclear. This CDR3 has 12 amino acids. V was shortened by 4 bases and J by 0 bases, with 7 bases between the two germline ends. Germline CDR1 is SQVTM and CDR2 is ANQGSEA. Written as DNA, the CDR3 is TGCAGCGTTGGGAAGGACTCCTACGAGCAGTACTTC. This gives the protein CSVGKDSYEQYF.

V gene TRBV29-1 combines with J gene TRBJ2-4, with 7 bases fitting TRBD1. CDR3 length: 13 residues. From germline, CDR1 is SQVTM and CDR2 ANQGSEA. J lost 0 bases, V lost 6 bases, and 2 bases had no gene match. In DNA form, the CDR3 reads TGCAGCGTGGGGACAGCAGCCAAAAACATTCAGTACTTC. It is translated as CSVGTAAKNIQYF.

In its sample, this clonotype was seen a few times. The chain couples TRBV20-1 to TRBJ2-7, with D possibly TRBD2 on 5 matching bases. V shed 0 bases and J shed 3 bases, with 18 bases lying between them. This CDR3 has 16 amino acids. Germline V gene sequence: CDR1 DFQATT, CDR2 SNEGSKA (reference sequence). CDR3 nucleotides: TGCAGTGCTAGAGACCGGGGAATTAAATTTGACTACGAGCAGTACTTC. Translation: CSARDRGIKFDYEQYF.

This clonotype showed up just a few times. The chain couples TRBV28 to TRBJ2-5; 15 bases map to TRBD2. Looked up from germline, CDR1 is MDHEN and CDR2 is SYDVKM. Unmatched junction bases numbered 7, after V lost 4 bases and J lost 4 bases. The CDR3 extends over 17 amino acids. The CDR3: CASSSWTSGGEVETQYF. The CDR3 DNA follows: TGTGCCAGCAGTTCCTGGACTAGCGGGGGGGAGGTAGAGACCCAGTACTTC.